A selection of T cell receptor beta chains follows, all from one sample in a study of T cell changes during pregnancy in multiple sclerosis. Clones were sequenced by immunoSEQ multiplex PCR, and TCRdb holds only the in-frame ones, with some missing. The sample yields approximately 97,000 clones, approximately 90% seen once. The sequenced sample was peripheral blood, obtained in the second trimester of pregnancy. The receptors originated from a female donor in good health, enrolled as a control in a pregnancy study. Both conserved end residues are part of each CDR3. A D gene is named only where the DNA matches it firmly. Clone size is not always given. Where it is, it says once, few, many or a class for expanded clones.

D | J | size | V | CDR3 | DNA
- | TRBJ2-5 | - | TRBV7-9 | CASSLLSGLGTQYF | TGTGCCAGCAGCTTATTATCAGGGTTGGGGACCCAGTACTTC
TRBD2 | TRBJ2-2 | - | TRBV5-4 | CASSIGTSGTGELFF | TGTGCCAGCAGCATCGGGACTAGCGGGACCGGGGAGCTGTTTTTT
- | TRBJ1-4 | few | TRBV9 | CASSVDIMRDGEKLFF | TGTGCCAGCAGCGTAGATATTATGAGGGATGGTGAAAAACTGTTTTTT
- | TRBJ1-4 | few | TRBV6-6 | CASSSDSVGEKLFF | TGTGCCAGCAGTTCCGACAGCGTAGGAGAAAAACTGTTTTTT
- | TRBJ1-4 | - | TRBV18 | CASSPLPTAATNEKLFF | TGTGCCAGCTCACCGTTACCGACAGCTGCAACTAATGAAAAACTGTTTTTT
- | TRBJ1-1 | - | TRBV7-2 | CASSTWDFQNTEAFF | TGTGCCAGCAGCACCTGGGACTTCCAGAACACTGAAGCTTTCTTT
TRBD1 | TRBJ2-7 | - | TRBV9 | CASSVAPQGAYEQYF | TGTGCCAGCAGCGTAGCTCCCCAGGGGGCCTACGAGCAGTACTTC
TRBD1 | TRBJ1-1 | - | TRBV27 | CASSRGRGEAFF | TGTGCCAGCTCCCGGGGCAGGGGGGAGGCTTTCTTT
- | TRBJ2-7 | - | TRBV7-2 | CASSPRPHSLDEQYF | TGTGCCAGCAGCCCCCGACCCCACAGTCTTGACGAGCAGTACTTC
TRBD2 | TRBJ2-2 | - | TRBV18 | CASSPREGNTGELFF | TGTGCCAGCTCACCACGGGAGGGGAACACCGGGGAGCTGTTTTTT
TRBD1 | TRBJ2-5 | - | TRBV4-1 | CASSLGDRGRGKETQYF | TGCGCCAGCAGCCTTGGGGACAGGGGGCGCGGGAAAGAGACCCAGTACTTC
- | TRBJ1-1 | - | TRBV9 | CASSPRGGVNTEAFF | TGTGCCAGCAGCCCCCGGGGGGGGGTGAACACTGAAGCTTTCTTT
TRBD1 | TRBJ2-7 | - | TRBV27 | CASSYRDRADEQYF | TGTGCCAGCAGTTACCGCGACAGGGCCGACGAGCAGTACTTC
- | TRBJ2-7 | - | TRBV21-1 | CASGPRGLAAPYEQYF | TGTGCCAGCGGGCCCCGGGGACTAGCGGCTCCCTACGAGCAGTACTTC
- | TRBJ1-2 | - | TRBV28 | CASSPSDYGYTF | TGTGCCAGCAGTCCATCGGACTATGGCTACACCTTC
- | TRBJ2-1 | - | TRBV18 | CASSPPGSVDTYNEQFF | TGTGCCAGCTCACCACCGGGTAGCGTGGATACCTACAATGAGCAGTTCTTC
- | TRBJ1-5 | - | TRBV7-2 | CASSHPQGGGNQPQHF | TGTGCCAGCAGCCATCCACAGGGTGGAGGCAATCAGCCCCAGCATTTT
TRBD1 | TRBJ1-1 | - | TRBV2 | CASSEIGQGPFPTEAFF | TGTGCCAGCAGTGAGATCGGACAGGGGCCTTTCCCCACTGAAGCTTTCTTT
- | TRBJ2-5 | - | TRBV7-9 | CASSLYATTDLKRPQYF | TGTGCCAGCAGCTTATACGCGACTACAGATCTTAAGAGACCTCAGTACTTC
- | TRBJ2-7 | - | TRBV5-5 | CAGKQGISSYEQYF | TGTGCCGGGAAACAGGGCATCAGCTCCTACGAGCAGTACTTC
TRBD1 | TRBJ1-1 | - | TRBV6-5 | CASSRNRGDEAFF | TGTGCCAGCAGCCGTAACAGGGGAGATGAAGCTTTCTTT
- | TRBJ2-7 | - | TRBV5-1 | CASSLDGFASYEQYF | TGCGCCAGCAGCTTGGACGGGTTCGCCTCCTACGAGCAGTACTTC
TRBD1 | TRBJ1-5 | - | TRBV28 | CASRGTGDFQPQHF | TGTGCCAGCAGAGGGACAGGGGATTTCCAGCCCCAGCATTTT
- | TRBJ2-1 | - | TRBV7-2 | CASSLELVGGEQFF | TGTGCCAGCAGCTTAGAGCTAGTCGGGGGTGAGCAGTTCTTC
- | TRBJ1-2 | - | TRBV28 | CASTPGGSYYGYTF | TGTGCCAGCACTCCGGGGGGATCCTACTATGGCTACACCTTC
- | TRBJ2-5 | once | TRBV9 | CASSVDMAQETQYF | TGTGCCAGCAGCGTAGATATGGCCCAAGAGACCCAGTACTTC
- | TRBJ1-2 | - | TRBV15 | CATSRDVEYGYTF | TGTGCCACCAGCAGAGATGTCGAGTATGGCTACACCTTC
TRBD1 | TRBJ2-7 | once | TRBV5-6 | CASSYRQGYTTFEQYF | TGTGCCAGCAGCTACCGACAGGGCTACACTACCTTCGAGCAGTACTTC
- | TRBJ2-7 | - | TRBV5-8 | CASSSPGFSYEQYF | TGTGCCAGCAGCTCCCCCGGGTTCTCCTACGAGCAGTACTTC
TRBD1 | TRBJ1-4 | - | TRBV11-2 | CASSLGDRSNEKLFF | TGTGCCAGCAGCTTAGGGGACAGGTCGAATGAAAAACTGTTTTTT
- | TRBJ2-7 | - | TRBV21-1 | CASSRLLAARHEQYF | TGTGCCAGCAGCAGACTACTAGCGGCCCGCCACGAGCAGTACTTC
- | TRBJ1-1 | once | TRBV7-2 | CASRGGEGMNTEAFF | TGTGCCAGCAGGGGGGGGGAGGGAATGAACACTGAAGCTTTCTTT
- | TRBJ2-7 | - | TRBV1 | CTSSQGGTPYEQYF | TGCACCAGCAGCCAAGGCGGGACCCCCTACGAGCAGTACTTC
TRBD1 | TRBJ1-4 | - | TRBV19 | CASIPRDRGGNEKLFF | TGTGCCAGTATCCCCCGGGACAGGGGAGGTAATGAAAAACTGTTTTTT
TRBD1 | TRBJ2-7 | - | TRBV11-2 | CASSQGQVYEQYF | TGTGCCAGCAGCCAAGGACAGGTCTACGAGCAGTACTTC
- | TRBJ1-2 | - | TRBV28 | CASERARGYGYTF | TGTGCCAGCGAGAGGGCGCGGGGCTATGGCTACACCTTC
TRBD1 | TRBJ1-4 | - | TRBV9 | CASSKGGQGNEKLFF | TGTGCCAGCAGCAAAGGGGGACAGGGCAATGAAAAACTGTTTTTT
- | TRBJ2-7 | - | TRBV6-5 | CASSYGNGGYEQYF | TGTGCCAGCAGTTACGGCAACGGCGGCTACGAGCAGTACTTC
TRBD2 | TRBJ2-2 | - | TRBV5-1 | CASSLAYSGGRTGELFF | TGCGCCAGCAGCTTGGCCTATAGCGGGGGCCGGACCGGGGAGCTGTTTTTT
- | TRBJ2-1 | - | TRBV5-1 | CASSLELEQFF | TGCGCCAGCAGCTTGGAGCTAGAGCAGTTCTTC
TRBD1 | TRBJ2-2 | once | TRBV6-1 | CAISQGAHTGELFF | TGTGCCATATCACAGGGGGCGCATACCGGGGAGCTGTTTTTT
TRBD2 | TRBJ2-1 | - | TRBV5-1 | CASSRLAGDDEQFF | TGCGCCAGCAGTAGACTAGCGGGAGACGATGAGCAGTTCTTC
- | TRBJ1-4 | - | TRBV7-2 | CASSSREEPNEKLFF | TGTGCCAGCAGCTCCAGGGAAGAGCCTAATGAAAAACTGTTTTTT
TRBD1 | TRBJ2-3 | - | TRBV7-8 | CASSRTNRGTDTQYF | TGTGCCAGCAGCAGGACGAACAGGGGAACAGATACGCAGTATTTT
- | TRBJ2-7 | - | TRBV6-5 | CASSYDRIPYEQYF | TGTGCCAGCAGTTACGACAGGATTCCCTACGAGCAGTACTTC
TRBD2 | TRBJ2-3 | - | TRBV6-5 | CASSDGGARDTQYF | TGTGCCAGCAGTGACGGGGGGGCTCGGGATACGCAGTATTTT
- | TRBJ1-3 | - | TRBV6-1 | CASRPQGAVGNTIYF | TGTGCCAGCAGGCCACAGGGAGCAGTTGGAAACACCATATATTTT
TRBD1 | TRBJ2-3 | - | TRBV19 | CASSILGQGGTDTQYF | TGTGCCAGTAGTATATTGGGACAGGGGGGTACAGATACGCAGTATTTT
- | TRBJ2-1 | - | TRBV5-4 | CASSVYGSHQFF | TGTGCCAGCAGCGTCTATGGGAGCCACCAGTTCTTC
- | TRBJ1-4 | - | TRBV21-1 | CASSRHPTATNEKLFF | TGTGCCAGCAGCCGCCACCCGACAGCAACTAATGAAAAACTGTTTTTT
- | TRBJ2-7 | - | TRBV9 | CASSVDATGGPDEQYF | TGTGCCAGCAGCGTAGACGCGACAGGTGGCCCTGACGAGCAGTACTTC
- | TRBJ2-5 | - | TRBV11-3 | CASSSLLGETQYF | TGTGCCAGCAGCTCGCTACTAGGGGAGACCCAGTACTTC
- | TRBJ2-7 | - | TRBV6-6 | CASSQLAPLAPYEQYF | TGTGCCAGCAGTCAACTCGCCCCGCTAGCCCCCTACGAGCAGTACTTC
- | TRBJ1-2 | - | TRBV7-9 | CASSLSTPNSGYTF | TGTGCCAGCAGCTTATCTACCCCTAATTCGGGCTACACCTTC
TRBD1 | TRBJ2-7 | - | TRBV29-1 | CSVEMTGGSYEQYF | TGCAGCGTTGAAATGACAGGGGGCTCCTACGAGCAGTACTTC